This T cell receptor beta chain was documented in a study of CD8 T cells in Susac syndrome. Per the germline V gene, CDR1 is MNHEY and CDR2 is SMNVEV (reference sequence). The length of the CDR3 is 16 residues. V was pared by 6 bases and J by 3 bases, with 6 bases of the junction left unmatched. Reverse transcription of roughly 0.45 to 1 ug RNA was carried out with random hexamers. The CDR3 of TCR beta was amplified by immunoSEQ multiplex PCR across 54 Vbeta and 13 Jbeta. TCRdb reanalysed the immunoSEQ multiplex PCR reads using MiXCR and keeps one entry per CDR3 protein. The repertoire holds 120,000 to 150,000 distinct CDR3 sequences, roughly 94% seen once, with 0.075% to 0.09% in the top ten. High-throughput TCR beta sequencing covered peripheral CD8+ and CD4+ T cells.

The genes are TRBV27 and TRBJ2-2; 11 bases align to TRBD1. The sequence derives from a human donor in good health. Material for sequencing was CD4+ T cells from PBMCs. CDR3 in DNA: TGTGCCAGCAGCCGGAGGGGACAGGGGGACACCGGGGAGCTGTTTTTT. It translates to CASSRRGQGDTGELFF.